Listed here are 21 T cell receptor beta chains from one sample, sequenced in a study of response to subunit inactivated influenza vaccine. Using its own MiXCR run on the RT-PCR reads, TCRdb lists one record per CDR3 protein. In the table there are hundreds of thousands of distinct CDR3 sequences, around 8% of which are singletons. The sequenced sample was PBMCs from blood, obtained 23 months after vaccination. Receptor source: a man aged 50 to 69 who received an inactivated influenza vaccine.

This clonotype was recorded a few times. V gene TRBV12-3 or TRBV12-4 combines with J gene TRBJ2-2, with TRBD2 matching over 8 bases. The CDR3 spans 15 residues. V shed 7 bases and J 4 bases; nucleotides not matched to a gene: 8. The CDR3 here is CASTTSGGVTGELFF. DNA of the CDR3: TGTGCCAGCACTACTAGCGGAGGGGTCACCGGGGAGCTGTTTTTT.

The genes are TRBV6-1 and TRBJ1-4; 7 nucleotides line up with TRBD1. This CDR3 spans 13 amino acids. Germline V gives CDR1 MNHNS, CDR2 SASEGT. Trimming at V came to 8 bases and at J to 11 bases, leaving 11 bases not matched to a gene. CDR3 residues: CASGNQQGSKLFF. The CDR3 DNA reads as TGTGCCAGCGGTAATCAACAGGGGAGTAAACTGTTTTTT.

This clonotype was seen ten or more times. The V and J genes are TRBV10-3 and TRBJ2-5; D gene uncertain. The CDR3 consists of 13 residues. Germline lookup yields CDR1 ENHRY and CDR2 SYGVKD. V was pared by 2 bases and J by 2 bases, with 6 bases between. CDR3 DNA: TGTGCCATCAGTGAGATGCCACAAGAGACCCAGTACTTC. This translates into CAISEMPQETQYF.

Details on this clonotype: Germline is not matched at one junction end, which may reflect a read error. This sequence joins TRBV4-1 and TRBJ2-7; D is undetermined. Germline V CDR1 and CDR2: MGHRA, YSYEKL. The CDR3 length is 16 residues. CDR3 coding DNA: TGTGCCAGCAGCCGAGAAAAGGGCCGGAATGACTACGAGCAGTACTTC. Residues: CASSREKGRNDYEQYF.

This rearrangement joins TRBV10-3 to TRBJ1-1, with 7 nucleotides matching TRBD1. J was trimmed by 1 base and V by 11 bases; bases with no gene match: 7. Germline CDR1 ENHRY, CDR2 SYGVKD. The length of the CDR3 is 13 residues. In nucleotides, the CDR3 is TGTGCCTCGTCGGGGACAGAGAACACTGAAGCTTTCTTT. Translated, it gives CASSGTENTEAFF.

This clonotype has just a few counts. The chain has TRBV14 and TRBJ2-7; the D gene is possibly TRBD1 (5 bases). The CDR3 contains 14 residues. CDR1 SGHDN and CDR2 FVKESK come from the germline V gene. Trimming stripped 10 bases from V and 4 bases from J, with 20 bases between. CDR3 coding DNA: TGTGCCACTTCATACCGGGCAGGGTCGTACGAGCAGTACTTC. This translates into CATSYRAGSYEQYF.

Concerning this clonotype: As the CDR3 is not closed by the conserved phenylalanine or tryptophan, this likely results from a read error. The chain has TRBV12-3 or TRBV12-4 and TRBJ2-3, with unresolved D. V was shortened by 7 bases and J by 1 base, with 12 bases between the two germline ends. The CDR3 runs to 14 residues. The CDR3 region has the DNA TGTGCCAGCACCCCTCACCGGGGCACAGATACGCAGTATCTT. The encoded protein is CASTPHRGTDTQYL.

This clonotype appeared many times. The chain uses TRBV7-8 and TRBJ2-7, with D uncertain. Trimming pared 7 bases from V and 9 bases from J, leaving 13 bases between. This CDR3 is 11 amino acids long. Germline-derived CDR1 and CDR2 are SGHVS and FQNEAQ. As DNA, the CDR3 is TGTGCCAGCACCTCATCTGGGATGCAGTACTTC. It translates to CASTSSGMQYF.

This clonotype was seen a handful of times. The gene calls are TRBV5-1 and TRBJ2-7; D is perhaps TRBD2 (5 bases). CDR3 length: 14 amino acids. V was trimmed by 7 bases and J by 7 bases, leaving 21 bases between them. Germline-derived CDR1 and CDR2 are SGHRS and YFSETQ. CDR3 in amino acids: CASRRRFGIEEQYF. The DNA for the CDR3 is TGCGCCAGCCGCAGGCGTTTCGGGATAGAAGAGCAGTACTTC.

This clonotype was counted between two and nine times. The CDR3 DNA sequence: TGTGCCAGCAGCCAAAAGGGAGCTTACAATGAGCAGTTCTTC. Translated: CASSQKGAYNEQFF. The chain couples TRBV3-1 to TRBJ2-1; D might be TRBD2 (5 bases). Germline loops: CDR1 LGHDT, CDR2 YNNKEL (reference sequence). The length of the CDR3 is 14 residues. Trimming pared 2 bases from V and 4 bases from J, leaving 9 bases between.

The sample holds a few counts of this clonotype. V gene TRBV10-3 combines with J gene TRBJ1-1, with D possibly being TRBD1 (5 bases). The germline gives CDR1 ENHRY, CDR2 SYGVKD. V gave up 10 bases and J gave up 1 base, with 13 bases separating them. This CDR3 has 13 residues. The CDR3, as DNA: TGTGCCACCCGGACACAGGAGAACACTGAAGCTTTCTTT. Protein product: CATRTQENTEAFF.

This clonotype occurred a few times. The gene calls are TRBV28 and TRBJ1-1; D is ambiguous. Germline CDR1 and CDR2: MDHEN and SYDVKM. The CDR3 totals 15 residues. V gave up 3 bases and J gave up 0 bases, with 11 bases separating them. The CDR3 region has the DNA TGTGCCAGCAGTTTTAGGACTTCTCTGAACACTGAAGCTTTCTTT. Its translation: CASSFRTSLNTEAFF.

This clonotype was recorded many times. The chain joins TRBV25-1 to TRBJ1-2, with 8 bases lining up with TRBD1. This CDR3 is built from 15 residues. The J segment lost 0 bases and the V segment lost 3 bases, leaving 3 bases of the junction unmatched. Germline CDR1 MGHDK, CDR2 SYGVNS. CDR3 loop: CASSDRGQANYGYTF. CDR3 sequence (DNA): TGTGCCAGCAGTGACAGGGGGCAAGCTAACTATGGCTACACCTTC.

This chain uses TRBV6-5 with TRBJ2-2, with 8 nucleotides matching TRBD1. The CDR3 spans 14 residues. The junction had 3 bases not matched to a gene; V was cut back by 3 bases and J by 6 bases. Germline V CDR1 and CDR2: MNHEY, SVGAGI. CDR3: CASSYQGAPGELFF. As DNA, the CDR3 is TGTGCCAGCAGTTATCAGGGGGCTCCCGGGGAGCTGTTTTTT.

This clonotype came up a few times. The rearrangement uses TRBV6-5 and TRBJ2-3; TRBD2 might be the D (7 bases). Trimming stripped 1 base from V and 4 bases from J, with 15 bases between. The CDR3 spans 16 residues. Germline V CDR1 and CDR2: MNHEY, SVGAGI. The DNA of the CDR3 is TGTGCCAGCAGTTACTTGGCGGGGGCGGGCGCAGATACGCAGTATTTT. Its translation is CASSYLAGAGADTQYF.

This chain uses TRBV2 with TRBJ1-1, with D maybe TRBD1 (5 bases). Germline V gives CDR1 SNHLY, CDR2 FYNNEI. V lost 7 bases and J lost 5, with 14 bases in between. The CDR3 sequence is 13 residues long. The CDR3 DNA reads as TGTGCCAGCAATAGGGGAAGGGTGACTGAAGCTTTCTTT. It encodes CASNRGRVTEAFF.

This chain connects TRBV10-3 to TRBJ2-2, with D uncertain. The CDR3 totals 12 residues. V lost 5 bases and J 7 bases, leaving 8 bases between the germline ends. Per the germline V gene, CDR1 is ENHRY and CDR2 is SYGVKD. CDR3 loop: CAISILDGELFF. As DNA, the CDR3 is TGTGCCATCAGTATCCTCGACGGGGAGCTGTTTTTT.

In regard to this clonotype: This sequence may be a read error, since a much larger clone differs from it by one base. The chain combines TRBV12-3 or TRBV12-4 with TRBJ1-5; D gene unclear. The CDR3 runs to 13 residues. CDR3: CASRKGYDQHQHF. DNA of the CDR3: TGTGCCAGCAGGAAGGGTTATGATCAGCACCAGCATTTT.

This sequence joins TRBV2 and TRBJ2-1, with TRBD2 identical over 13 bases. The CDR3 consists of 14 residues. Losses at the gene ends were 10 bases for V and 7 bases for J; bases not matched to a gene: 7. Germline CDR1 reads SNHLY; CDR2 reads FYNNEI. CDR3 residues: CATTTSGRANEQFF. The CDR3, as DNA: TGTGCCACCACCACTAGCGGGAGGGCGAATGAGCAGTTCTTC.

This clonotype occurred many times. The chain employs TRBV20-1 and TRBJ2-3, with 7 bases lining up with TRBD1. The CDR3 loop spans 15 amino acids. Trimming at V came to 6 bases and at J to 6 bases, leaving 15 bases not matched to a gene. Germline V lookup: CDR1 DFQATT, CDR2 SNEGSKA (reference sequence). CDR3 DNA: TGCAGTGCCACGGGACAGTCAGTACTTCTGGATACGCAGTATTTT. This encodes CSATGQSVLLDTQYF.

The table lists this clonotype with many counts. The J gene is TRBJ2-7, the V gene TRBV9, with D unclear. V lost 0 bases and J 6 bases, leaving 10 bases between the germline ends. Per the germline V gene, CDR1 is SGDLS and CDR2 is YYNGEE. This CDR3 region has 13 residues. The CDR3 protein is CASSVVSDSEQYF. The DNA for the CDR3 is TGTGCCAGCAGCGTAGTATCCGATTCCGAGCAGTACTTC.